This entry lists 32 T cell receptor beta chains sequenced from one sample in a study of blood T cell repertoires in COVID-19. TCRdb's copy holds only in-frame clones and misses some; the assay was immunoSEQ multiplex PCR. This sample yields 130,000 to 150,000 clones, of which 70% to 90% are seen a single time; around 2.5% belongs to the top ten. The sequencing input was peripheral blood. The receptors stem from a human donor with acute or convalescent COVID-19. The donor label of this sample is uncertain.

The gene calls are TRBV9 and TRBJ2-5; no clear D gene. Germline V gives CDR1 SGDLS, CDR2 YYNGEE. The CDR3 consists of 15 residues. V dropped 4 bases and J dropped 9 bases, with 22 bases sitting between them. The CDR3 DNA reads TGTGCCAGCAGCCCTAGTGGCGGCAGTAGGTGGGCCCAGTACTTC. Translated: CASSPSGGSRWAQYF.

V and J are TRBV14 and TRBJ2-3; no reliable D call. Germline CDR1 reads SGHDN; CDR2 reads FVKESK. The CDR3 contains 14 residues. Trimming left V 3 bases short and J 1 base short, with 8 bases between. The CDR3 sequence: CASSQFRGTDTQYF. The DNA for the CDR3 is TGTGCCAGCAGCCAGTTTCGGGGCACAGATACGCAGTATTTT.

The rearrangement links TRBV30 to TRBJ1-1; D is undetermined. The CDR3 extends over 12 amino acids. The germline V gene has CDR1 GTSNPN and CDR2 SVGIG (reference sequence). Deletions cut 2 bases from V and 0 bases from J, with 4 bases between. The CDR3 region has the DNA TGTGCCTGGAGTCAAATGAACACTGAAGCTTTCTTT. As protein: CAWSQMNTEAFF.

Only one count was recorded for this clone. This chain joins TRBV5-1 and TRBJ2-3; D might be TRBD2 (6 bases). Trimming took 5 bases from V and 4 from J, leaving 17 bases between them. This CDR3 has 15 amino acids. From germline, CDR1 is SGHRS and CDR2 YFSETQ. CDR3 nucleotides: TGCGCCAGCAGTCGGGCCGGGGGAGAAGCAGATACGCAGTATTTT. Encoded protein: CASSRAGGEADTQYF.

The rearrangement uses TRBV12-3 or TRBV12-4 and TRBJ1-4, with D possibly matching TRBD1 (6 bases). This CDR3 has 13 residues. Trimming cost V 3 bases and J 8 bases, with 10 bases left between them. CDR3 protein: CASSLVQGEKLFF. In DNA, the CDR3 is TGTGCCAGCAGTTTGGTACAGGGCGAAAAACTGTTTTTT.

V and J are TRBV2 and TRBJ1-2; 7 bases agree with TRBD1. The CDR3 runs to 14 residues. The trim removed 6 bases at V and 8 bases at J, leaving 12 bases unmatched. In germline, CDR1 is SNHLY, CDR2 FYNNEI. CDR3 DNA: TGTGCCAGCAGGGGAACAGGGGTAGCTAGGGGCTACACCTTC. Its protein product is CASRGTGVARGYTF. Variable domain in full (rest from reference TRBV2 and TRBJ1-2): EPEVTQTPSHQVTQMGQEVILRCVPISNHLYFYWYRQILGQKVEFLVSFYNNEISEKSEIFDDQFSVERPDGSNFTLKIRSTKLEDSAMYFCASRGTGVARGYTFGSGTRLTVV.

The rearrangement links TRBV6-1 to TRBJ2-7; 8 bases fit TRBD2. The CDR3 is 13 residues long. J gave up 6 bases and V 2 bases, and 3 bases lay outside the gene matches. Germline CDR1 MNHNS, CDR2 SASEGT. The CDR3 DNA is TGTGCCAGCAGTGAATCGGGAGGGCCCGAGCAGTACTTC. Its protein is CASSESGGPEQYF.

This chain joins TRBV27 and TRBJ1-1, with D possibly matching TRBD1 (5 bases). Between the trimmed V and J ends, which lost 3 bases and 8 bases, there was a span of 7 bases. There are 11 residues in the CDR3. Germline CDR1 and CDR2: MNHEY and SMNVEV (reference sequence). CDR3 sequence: CASSLRTEAFF. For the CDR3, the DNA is TGTGCCAGCAGTTTGAGGACAGAAGCTTTCTTT.

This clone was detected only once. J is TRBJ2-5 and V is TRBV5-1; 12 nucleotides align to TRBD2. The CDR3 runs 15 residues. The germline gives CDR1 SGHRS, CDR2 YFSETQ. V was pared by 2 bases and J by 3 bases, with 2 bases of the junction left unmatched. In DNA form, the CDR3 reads TGCGCCAGCAGCTTTGGACTAGCGGGGAAAGAGACCCAGTACTTC. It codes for CASSFGLAGKETQYF.

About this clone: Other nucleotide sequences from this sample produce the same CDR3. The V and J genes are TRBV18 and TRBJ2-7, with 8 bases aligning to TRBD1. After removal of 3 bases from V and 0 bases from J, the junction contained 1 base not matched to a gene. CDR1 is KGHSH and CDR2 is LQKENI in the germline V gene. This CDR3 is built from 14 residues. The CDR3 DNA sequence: TGTGCCAGCTCACCCGGGACAGGCTCCTACGAGCAGTACGTC. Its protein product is CASSPGTGSYEQYV.

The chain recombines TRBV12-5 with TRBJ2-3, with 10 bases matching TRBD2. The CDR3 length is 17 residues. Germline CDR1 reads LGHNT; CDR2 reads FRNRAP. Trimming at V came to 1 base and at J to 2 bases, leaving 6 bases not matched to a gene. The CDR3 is CASGLGRLAGLTDTQYF. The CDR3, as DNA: TGTGCTAGTGGTTTGGGCCGACTAGCGGGCCTCACAGATACGCAGTATTTT.

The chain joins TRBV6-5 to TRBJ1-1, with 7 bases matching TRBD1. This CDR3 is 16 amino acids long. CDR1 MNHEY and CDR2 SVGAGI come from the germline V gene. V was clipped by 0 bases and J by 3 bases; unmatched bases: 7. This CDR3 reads CASSYSNRGVHTEAFF. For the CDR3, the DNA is TGTGCCAGCAGTTACTCGAACAGGGGCGTGCACACTGAAGCTTTCTTT.

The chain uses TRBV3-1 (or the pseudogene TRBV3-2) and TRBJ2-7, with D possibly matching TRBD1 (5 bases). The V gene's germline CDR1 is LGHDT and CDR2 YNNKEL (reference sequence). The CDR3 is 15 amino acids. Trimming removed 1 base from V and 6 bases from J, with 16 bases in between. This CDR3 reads CASSQGGYGAREQYV. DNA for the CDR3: TGTGCCAGCAGCCAAGGGGGCTATGGGGCTCGCGAGCAGTACGTC.

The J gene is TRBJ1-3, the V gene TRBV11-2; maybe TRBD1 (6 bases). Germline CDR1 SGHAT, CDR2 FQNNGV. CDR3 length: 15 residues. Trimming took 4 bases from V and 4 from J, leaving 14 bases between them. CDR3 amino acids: CASSSDRRSGNTIYF. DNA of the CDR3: TGTGCCAGCAGCTCTGACAGGAGGTCGGGAAACACCATATATTTT.

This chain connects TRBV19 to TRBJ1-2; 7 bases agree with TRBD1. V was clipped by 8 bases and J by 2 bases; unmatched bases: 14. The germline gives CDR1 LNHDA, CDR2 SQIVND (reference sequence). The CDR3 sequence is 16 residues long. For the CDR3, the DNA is TGTGCCAGTTCCCCAGAGGGTCAGGGGGGAAACTATGGCTACACCTTC. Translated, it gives CASSPEGQGGNYGYTF.

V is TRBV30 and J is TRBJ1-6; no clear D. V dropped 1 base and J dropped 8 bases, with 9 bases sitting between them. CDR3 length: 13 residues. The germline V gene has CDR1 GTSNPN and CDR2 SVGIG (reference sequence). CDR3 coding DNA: TGTGCCTGGAGTGCAGACGGGGATTCACCCCTCCACTTT. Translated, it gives CAWSADGDSPLHF.

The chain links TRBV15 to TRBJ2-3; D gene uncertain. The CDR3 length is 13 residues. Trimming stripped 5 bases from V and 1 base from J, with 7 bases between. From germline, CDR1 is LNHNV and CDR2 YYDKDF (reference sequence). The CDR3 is CATSGQGTDTQYF. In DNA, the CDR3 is TGTGCCACCAGCGGGCAGGGCACAGATACGCAGTATTTT.

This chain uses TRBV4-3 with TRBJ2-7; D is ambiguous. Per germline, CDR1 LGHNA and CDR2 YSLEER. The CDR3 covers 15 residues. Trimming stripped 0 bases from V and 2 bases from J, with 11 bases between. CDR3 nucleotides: TGCGCCAGCAGCCAAGATCCCCAGGCTACCTACGAGCAGTACTTC. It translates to CASSQDPQATYEQYF.

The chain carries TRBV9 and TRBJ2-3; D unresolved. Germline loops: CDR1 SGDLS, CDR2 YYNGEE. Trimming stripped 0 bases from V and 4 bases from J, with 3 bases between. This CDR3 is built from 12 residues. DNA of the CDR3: TGTGCCAGCAGCGTAGCCGCAGATACGCAGTATTTT. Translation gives CASSVAADTQYF.

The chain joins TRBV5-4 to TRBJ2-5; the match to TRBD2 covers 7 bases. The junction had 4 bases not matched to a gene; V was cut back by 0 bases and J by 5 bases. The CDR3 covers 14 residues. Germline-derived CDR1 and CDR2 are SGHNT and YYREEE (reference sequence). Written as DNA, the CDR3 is TGTGCCAGCAGCTTGGAGACTAGCTGGGAGACCCAGTACTTC. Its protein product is CASSLETSWETQYF.

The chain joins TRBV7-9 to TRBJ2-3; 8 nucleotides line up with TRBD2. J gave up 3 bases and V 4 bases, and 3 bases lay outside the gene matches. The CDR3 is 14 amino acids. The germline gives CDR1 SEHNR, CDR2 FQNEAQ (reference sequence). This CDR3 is CASSWAGGTDTQYF. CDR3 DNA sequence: TGTGCCAGCAGCTGGGCGGGAGGTACAGATACGCAGTATTTT.

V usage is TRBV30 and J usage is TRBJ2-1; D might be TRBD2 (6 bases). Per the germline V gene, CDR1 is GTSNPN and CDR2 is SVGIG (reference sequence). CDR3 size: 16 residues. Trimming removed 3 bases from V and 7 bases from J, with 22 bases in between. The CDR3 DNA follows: TGTGCCTGGAGCCTAGGGGATCTCCCGGGGAGGAATGAGCAGTTCTTC. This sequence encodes CAWSLGDLPGRNEQFF. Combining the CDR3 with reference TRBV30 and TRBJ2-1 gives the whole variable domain SQTIHQWPATLVQPVGSPLSLECTVEGTSNPNLYWYRQAAGRGLQLLFYSVGIGQISSEVPQNLSASRPQDRQFILSSKKLLLSDSGFYLCAWSLGDLPGRNEQFFGPGTRLTVL.

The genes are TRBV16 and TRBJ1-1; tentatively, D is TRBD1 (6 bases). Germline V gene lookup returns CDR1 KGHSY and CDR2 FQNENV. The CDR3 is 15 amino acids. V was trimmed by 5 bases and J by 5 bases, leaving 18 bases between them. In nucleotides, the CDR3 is TGTGCCAGCAGCTCCAATTCCGGGGGGCTGACTGAAGCTTTCTTT. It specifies CASSSNSGGLTEAFF.

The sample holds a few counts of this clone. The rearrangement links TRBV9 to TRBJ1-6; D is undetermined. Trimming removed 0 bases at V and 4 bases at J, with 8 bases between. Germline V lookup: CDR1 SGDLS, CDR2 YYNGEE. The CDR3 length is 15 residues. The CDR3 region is CASSVEWAYNSPLHF. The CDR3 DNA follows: TGTGCCAGCAGCGTAGAATGGGCTTATAATTCACCCCTCCACTTT. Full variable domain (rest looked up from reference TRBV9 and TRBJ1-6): DSGVTQTPKHLITATGQRVTLRCSPRSGDLSVYWYQQSLDQGLQFLIQYYNGEERAKGNILERFSAQQFPDLHSELNLSSLELGDSALYFCASSVEWAYNSPLHFGNGTRLTVT.

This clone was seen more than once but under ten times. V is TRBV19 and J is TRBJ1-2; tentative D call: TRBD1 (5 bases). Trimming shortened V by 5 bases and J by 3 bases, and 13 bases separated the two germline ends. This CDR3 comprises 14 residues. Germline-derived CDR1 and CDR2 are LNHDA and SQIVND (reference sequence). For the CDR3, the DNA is TGTGCCAGTAGTGTAACGGGGGTTGACTATGGCTACACCTTC. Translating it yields CASSVTGVDYGYTF. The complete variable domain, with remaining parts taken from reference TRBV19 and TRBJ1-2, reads DGGITQSPKYLFRKEGQNVTLSCEQNLNHDAMYWYRQDPGQGLRLIYYSQIVNDFQKGDIAEGYSVSREKKESFPLTVTSAQKNPTAFYLCASSVTGVDYGYTFGSGTRLTVV.

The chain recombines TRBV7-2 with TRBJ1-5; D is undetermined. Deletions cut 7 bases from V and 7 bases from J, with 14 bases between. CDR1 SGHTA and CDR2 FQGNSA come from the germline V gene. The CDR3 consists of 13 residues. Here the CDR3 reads CASTTQFGQPQHF. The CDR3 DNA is TGTGCCAGCACCACCCAGTTCGGGCAGCCCCAGCATTTT.

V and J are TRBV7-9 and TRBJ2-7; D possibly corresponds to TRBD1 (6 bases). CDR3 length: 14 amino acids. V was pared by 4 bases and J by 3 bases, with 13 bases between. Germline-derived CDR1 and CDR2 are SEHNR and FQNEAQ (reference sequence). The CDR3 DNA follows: TGTGCCAGCAGCTCGGGACATCTCAGCTACGAGCAGTACGTC. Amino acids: CASSSGHLSYEQYV.

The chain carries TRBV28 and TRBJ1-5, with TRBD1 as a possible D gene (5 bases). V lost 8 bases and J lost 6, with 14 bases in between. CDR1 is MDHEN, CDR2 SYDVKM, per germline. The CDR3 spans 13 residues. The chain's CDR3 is CASYVDGGQPQHF. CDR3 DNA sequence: TGTGCCAGCTACGTTGACGGGGGTCAGCCCCAGCATTTT.

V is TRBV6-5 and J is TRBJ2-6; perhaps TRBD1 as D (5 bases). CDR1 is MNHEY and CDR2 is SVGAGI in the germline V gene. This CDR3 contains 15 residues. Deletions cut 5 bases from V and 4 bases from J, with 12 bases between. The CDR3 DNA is TGTGCCAGCAGTCTAAGGGGATCCGGGGCCAACGTCCTGACTTTC. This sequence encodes CASSLRGSGANVLTF.

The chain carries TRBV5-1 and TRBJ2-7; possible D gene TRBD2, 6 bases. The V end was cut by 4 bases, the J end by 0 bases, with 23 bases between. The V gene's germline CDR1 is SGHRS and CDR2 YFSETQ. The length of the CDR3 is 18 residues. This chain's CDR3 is CASSLNPYGTYDSYEQYV. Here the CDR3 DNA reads TGCGCCAGCAGCCTTAACCCGTACGGGACTTATGACTCCTACGAGCAGTACGTC.

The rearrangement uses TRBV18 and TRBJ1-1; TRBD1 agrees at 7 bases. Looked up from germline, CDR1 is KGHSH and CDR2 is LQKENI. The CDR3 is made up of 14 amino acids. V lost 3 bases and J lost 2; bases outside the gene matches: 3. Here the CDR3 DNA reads TGTGCCAGCTCACCGGTAGGGGGCAACACTGAAGCTTTCTTT. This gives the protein CASSPVGGNTEAFF.

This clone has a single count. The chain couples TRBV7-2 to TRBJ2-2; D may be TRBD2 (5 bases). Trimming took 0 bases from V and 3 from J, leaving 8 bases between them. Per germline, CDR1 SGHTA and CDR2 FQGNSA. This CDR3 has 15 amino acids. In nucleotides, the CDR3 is TGTGCCAGCAGCTTAGCGGGAGCGCACACCGGGGAGCTGTTTTTT. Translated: CASSLAGAHTGELFF.